This section outlines one T cell receptor beta chain sequence together with its context. The antigen remains unidentified. The PCR employed 60 Vbeta primers together with 13 Jbeta primers. Generated by immunoSEQ multiplex PCR, the TCRdb table keeps only in-frame clones and is missing some. The data contain fewer than 150,000 clones, 80% of them singletons. This specimen belongs to a study of cytomegalovirus exposure and HLA in healthy donors. Study-wide results and caveats: It was confirmed in vitro that three of the CMV-associated chains were specific for CMV antigens. Per published reports, the classifier diagnosed cytomegalovirus status with high specificity and sensitivity. It was only CMV serostatus that was available as immune exposure information.

The ends were cut back, 5 bases at V and 1 base at J, with 12 bases in the middle. CDR3 length: 15 amino acids. Germline V gene sequence: CDR1 SGHTA, CDR2 FQGNSA. The chain is built from TRBV7-2 and TRBJ1-5, with D possibly TRBD1 on 6 matching bases. The receptor comes from a male donor in good health and CMV-seronegative. The sequencing sample was made of PBMCs. DNA for the CDR3: TGTGCCAGCAGCCAGGGGCAGGTCAGCAATCAGCCCCAGCATTTT. Protein product: CASSQGQVSNQPQHF.